This T cell receptor beta chain was retrieved from a study of blood T cell repertoires in COVID-19. Losses at the gene ends were 3 bases for V and 9 bases for J; bases not matched to a gene: 4. The CDR3 runs 14 residues. CDR1 and CDR2 (germline): SEHNR, FQNEAQ (reference sequence). TCRdb's table, derived via immunoSEQ multiplex PCR, lists solely in-frame clones and lacks some. Among some 190,000 clones listed, 80% were seen once. The chain recombines TRBV7-9 with TRBJ2-1; 11 positions match TRBD2. The clonotype originates from a man aged 55-75 years with acute or convalescent COVID-19. Sequenced input: peripheral blood. CDR3 in DNA: TGTGCCAGCAGCTTCGGAGGGACTAGCGGTGAGCAGTTCTTC. Its translation is CASSFGGTSGEQFF.